This section outlines one T cell receptor (beta chain) sequence together with its context. The antigen is unknown. The junction differs from germline at one of its ends, possibly a read error. The data derive from a study of regulatory T cells in long-lasting Graves disease. Study observations and caveats: Less diverse TCR repertoires were seen in persistent Graves' patients than in newly diagnosed ones.

The time point is: newly diagnosed GD, antithyroid drugs for less than 3 months. Preparation of the TCR library used RNA extracted from PBMCs. Sequencing libraries for TCR beta were prepared with iRepertoire HTBI primers and Arm-PCR of CDR3 regions. TCRdb called the multiplex PCR reads again in MiXCR, with one record for every CDR3 protein. Seen here are 410,000 or so distinct CDR3 sequences, more than 13% observed once, and the top ten hold around 17%. Germline loops: CDR1 DFQATT, CDR2 SNEGSKA (reference sequence). The CDR3 loop spans 14 amino acids. The sample was also reused in another study, on T cells in Graves' hyperthyroidism and ophthalmopathy. That source reports: Blood held most thyroid clonotypes expanded above 0.001 frequency.

The starting material was peripheral blood mononuclear cells (PBMCs), obtained at new diagnosis, from a patient treated with antithyroid drugs. This receptor was taken from a woman aged 25 to 39 with Graves disease. The chain employs TRBV20-1 and TRBJ2-7, with D perhaps matching TRBD1 (6 bases). CDR3 amino acids: CNARDGGAIYEQYF. The CDR3 DNA sequence: TGCAATGCTAGAGATGGGGGCGCGATATACGAGCAGTACTTC.